These T cell receptor beta chains were read from a single sample in a study of control samples from healthy donors and cancer patients. The repertoire was sequenced with immunoSEQ multiplex PCR; TCRdb's copy has only in-frame clones and lacks some. The sample has more than 150,000 clones, about 93% seen once. Sequences were obtained from blood. The origin of the receptors is a man aged 50-59 years in good health. CDR3s include the opening cysteine and the closing phenylalanine or tryptophan. A D gene is named only where the DNA matches it firmly. Clone size is shown for a subset of rows, as once, few, many or a class of expanded clone.

V: TRBV2; D: TRBD2; length: 17; J: TRBJ2-1; size: -; DNA: TGTGCCAGCAGTAGATCCTCACTAGCGGGGGCCTACAATGAGCAGTTCTTC; CDR3: CASSRSSLAGAYNEQFF
V: TRBV27; D: TRBD2; length: 19; J: TRBJ2-6; size: -; DNA: TGTGCCAGCAGCCTCGCCGGGACTAGCGGGCTCTCTGGGGCCAACGTCCTGACTTTC; CDR3: CASSLAGTSGLSGANVLTF
V: TRBV7-8; D: TRBD1; length: 15; J: TRBJ1-5; size: -; DNA: TGTGCCAGCAGCATCGGACAGGGGAGTAATCAGCCCCAGCATTTT; CDR3: CASSIGQGSNQPQHF
V: TRBV5-6; D: TRBD1; length: 17; J: TRBJ1-5; size: -; DNA: TGTGCCAGCAGCTCCCTACAGGGGGGATATAGCAATCAGCCCCAGCATTTT; CDR3: CASSSLQGGYSNQPQHF
V: TRBV5-1; D: -; length: 17; J: TRBJ1-1; size: -; DNA: TGCGCCAGCAGCTTGGGTGGGACTATTAAAATGAACACTGAAGCTTTCTTT; CDR3: CASSLGGTIKMNTEAFF
V: TRBV6-5; D: -; length: 13; J: TRBJ2-7; size: -; DNA: TGTGCCAGCACGACAGTTCATCCCTACGAGCAGTACTTC; CDR3: CASTTVHPYEQYF
V: TRBV19; D: -; length: 14; J: TRBJ1-5; size: -; DNA: TGTGCCAGTAGTCAAGGACTGCTCAATCAGCCCCAGCATTTT; CDR3: CASSQGLLNQPQHF
V: TRBV3-1/TRBV3-2; D: TRBD2; length: 16; J: TRBJ2-3; size: -; DNA: TGTGCCAGCAGTTCTCTAGCGGGAGGCGGGACAGATACGCAGTATTTT; CDR3: CASSSLAGGGTDTQYF
V: TRBV4-2; D: TRBD1; length: 16; J: TRBJ2-4; size: -; DNA: TGTGCCAGCAGCCAACTCACTGGACAGGGTGTCAACATTCAGTACTTC; CDR3: CASSQLTGQGVNIQYF
V: TRBV30; D: TRBD1; length: 12; J: TRBJ1-2; size: -; DNA: TGTGCCTGGACCAGGGGGCATGATGGCTACACCTTC; CDR3: CAWTRGHDGYTF
V: TRBV27; D: -; length: 13; J: TRBJ1-2; size: -; DNA: TGTGCCAGCAGTTTTCTGGGGGCGGTTGGCTACACCTTC; CDR3: CASSFLGAVGYTF
V: TRBV7-2; D: -; length: 13; J: TRBJ2-7; size: -; DNA: TGTGCCAGCAGCTTAGGAGGACTAAGCGAGCAGTACTTC; CDR3: CASSLGGLSEQYF
V: TRBV27; D: -; length: 16; J: TRBJ2-1; size: -; DNA: TGTGCCAGCAGTGCCTACCTAGGACCCGGAGGTAATGAGCAGTTCTTC; CDR3: CASSAYLGPGGNEQFF
V: TRBV28; D: -; length: 12; J: TRBJ1-1; size: -; DNA: TGTGCCAGCAGTTTACAGAACACTGAAGCTTTCTTT; CDR3: CASSLQNTEAFF
V: TRBV18; D: TRBD1; length: 18; J: TRBJ2-6; size: -; DNA: TGTGCCAGCTCACCGCAACAGGGGGCCGCCTCTGGGGCCAACGTCCTGACTTTC; CDR3: CASSPQQGAASGANVLTF
V: TRBV6-5; D: -; length: 14; J: TRBJ1-2; size: -; DNA: TGTGCCAGCAGCATAGGGACCGTATTCTATGGCTACACCTTC; CDR3: CASSIGTVFYGYTF
V: TRBV19; D: -; length: 16; J: TRBJ2-7; size: -; DNA: TGTGCCAGTAGTAGCCCCCTCAGGTCATCGAGCTACGAGCAGTACTTC; CDR3: CASSSPLRSSSYEQYF
V: TRBV28; D: -; length: 10; J: TRBJ1-6; size: -; DNA: TGTGCCAGCAATGGGTCACCCCTCCACTTT; CDR3: CASNGSPLHF
V: TRBV19; D: -; length: 16; J: TRBJ1-5; size: -; DNA: TGTGCCAGCCTACCAAGCAGTGGGAGGGGCAATCAGCCCCAGCATTTT; CDR3: CASLPSSGRGNQPQHF
V: TRBV2; D: TRBD2; length: 14; J: TRBJ2-1; size: -; DNA: TGTGCCAGCACTCCGGGACTAGCGGTCAATGAGCAGTTCTTC; CDR3: CASTPGLAVNEQFF
V: TRBV3-1/TRBV3-2; D: -; length: 15; J: TRBJ2-7; size: -; DNA: TGTGCCAGCAGCCAAGGGGTTATAAGCTCCTACGAGCAGTACTTC; CDR3: CASSQGVISSYEQYF
V: TRBV6-5; D: TRBD2; length: 14; J: TRBJ2-1; size: -; DNA: TGTGCCAGCAGCCTGACTAGCGGGATTAGTGAGCAGTTCTTC; CDR3: CASSLTSGISEQFF
V: TRBV18; D: -; length: 18; J: TRBJ1-2; size: few; DNA: TGTGCCAGCTCACCTCGGAACTTAGGTGCCAACTACGACTATGGCTACACCTTC; CDR3: CASSPRNLGANYDYGYTF
V: TRBV6-1; D: -; length: 14; J: TRBJ1-1; size: once; DNA: TGTGCCAGCAGTGAACTGTCTGGGAACACTGAAGCTTTCTTT; CDR3: CASSELSGNTEAFF
V: TRBV28; D: TRBD2; length: 15; J: TRBJ2-7; size: -; DNA: TGTGCCAGCAGTCCGCCGGGACTAGCGGGATCAACTCAGTACTTC; CDR3: CASSPPGLAGSTQYF
V: TRBV28; D: -; length: 14; J: TRBJ2-3; size: -; DNA: TGTGCCAGCAGGGGTAGGCGTAGCACAGATACGCAGTATTTT; CDR3: CASRGRRSTDTQYF
V: TRBV12-3/TRBV12-4; D: TRBD1; length: 13; J: TRBJ1-4; size: once; DNA: TGTGCCAGCATTAGGACAGGGTATGAAAAACTGTTTTTT; CDR3: CASIRTGYEKLFF
V: TRBV2; D: TRBD1; length: 14; J: TRBJ2-1; size: -; DNA: TGTGCCAGCATTGGACAGGGGAGGTACAATGAGCAGTTCTTC; CDR3: CASIGQGRYNEQFF
V: TRBV15; D: -; length: 14; J: TRBJ2-3; size: -; DNA: TGTGCCACCAGCCAGACTAGGGGGACAGATACGCAGTATTTT; CDR3: CATSQTRGTDTQYF
V: TRBV24-1; D: TRBD1; length: 12; J: TRBJ2-7; size: -; DNA: TGTGCCACCGGGACAGCTAACCACGAGCAGTACTTC; CDR3: CATGTANHEQYF
V: TRBV28; D: -; length: 16; J: TRBJ1-6; size: once; DNA: TGTGCCAGCAGTGCAAGGGGTGGCACCTATAATTCACCCCTCCACTTT; CDR3: CASSARGGTYNSPLHF
V: TRBV10-3; D: -; length: 15; J: TRBJ1-5; size: -; DNA: TGTGCCATCAGGTCCGGGACAAATAGCAATCAGCCCCAGCATTTT; CDR3: CAIRSGTNSNQPQHF
V: TRBV3-1/TRBV3-2; D: -; length: 11; J: TRBJ1-2; size: once; DNA: TGTGCCAGCAGCCAAGGTGGAGGCTACACCTTC; CDR3: CASSQGGGYTF
V: TRBV11-2; D: -; length: 13; J: TRBJ2-7; size: -; DNA: TGTGCCAGCAGCTTAACCAGGGGCTACGAGCAGTACTTC; CDR3: CASSLTRGYEQYF
V: TRBV5-4; D: -; length: 18; J: TRBJ2-7; size: -; DNA: TGTGCCAGCAGCTTTAGGATTCCACCGGGACACCGATCCTACGAGCAGTACTTC; CDR3: CASSFRIPPGHRSYEQYF
V: TRBV10-2; D: TRBD2; length: 16; J: TRBJ2-7; size: -; DNA: TGCGCCAGCAGCACCCCTAGCGGGAGGGCAACCTACGAGCAGTACTTC; CDR3: CASSTPSGRATYEQYF
V: TRBV2; D: TRBD1; length: 12; J: TRBJ2-3; size: -; DNA: TGTGCCAGTAGGACAGGGTCAGATACGCAGTATTTT; CDR3: CASRTGSDTQYF
V: TRBV5-1; D: -; length: 14; J: TRBJ2-7; size: -; DNA: TGCGCCAGCAGCTTGAGTCAGCCGGGCGACGAGCAGTACTTC; CDR3: CASSLSQPGDEQYF
V: TRBV2; D: -; length: 11; J: TRBJ2-1; size: -; DNA: TGTGCCAGCAGCCTCGACAATGAGCAGTTCTTC; CDR3: CASSLDNEQFF
V: TRBV18; D: -; length: 15; J: TRBJ1-2; size: once; DNA: TGTGCCAGCTCACCAGAGACGAATCCCTCCTATGGCTACACCTTC; CDR3: CASSPETNPSYGYTF
V: TRBV24-1; D: -; length: 16; J: TRBJ2-3; size: -; DNA: TGTGCCACCAGTGATTTGAAGGCAGGGCCGGCAGATACGCAGTATTTT; CDR3: CATSDLKAGPADTQYF